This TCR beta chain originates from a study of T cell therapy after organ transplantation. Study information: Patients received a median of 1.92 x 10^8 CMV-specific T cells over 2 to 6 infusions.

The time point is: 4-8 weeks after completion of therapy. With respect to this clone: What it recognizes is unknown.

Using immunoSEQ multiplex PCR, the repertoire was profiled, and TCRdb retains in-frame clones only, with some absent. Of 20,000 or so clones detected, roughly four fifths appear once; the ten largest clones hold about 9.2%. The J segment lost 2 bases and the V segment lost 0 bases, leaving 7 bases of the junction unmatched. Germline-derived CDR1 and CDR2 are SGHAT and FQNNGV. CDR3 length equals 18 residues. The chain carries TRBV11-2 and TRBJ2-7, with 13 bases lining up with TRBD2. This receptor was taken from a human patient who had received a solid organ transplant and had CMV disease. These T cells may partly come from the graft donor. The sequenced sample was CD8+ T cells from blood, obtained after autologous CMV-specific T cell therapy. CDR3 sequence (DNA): TGTGCCAGCAGCTTAGATGGGACTAGCGGGGCCTATGCCTACGAGCAGTACTTC. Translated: CASSLDGTSGAYAYEQYF.